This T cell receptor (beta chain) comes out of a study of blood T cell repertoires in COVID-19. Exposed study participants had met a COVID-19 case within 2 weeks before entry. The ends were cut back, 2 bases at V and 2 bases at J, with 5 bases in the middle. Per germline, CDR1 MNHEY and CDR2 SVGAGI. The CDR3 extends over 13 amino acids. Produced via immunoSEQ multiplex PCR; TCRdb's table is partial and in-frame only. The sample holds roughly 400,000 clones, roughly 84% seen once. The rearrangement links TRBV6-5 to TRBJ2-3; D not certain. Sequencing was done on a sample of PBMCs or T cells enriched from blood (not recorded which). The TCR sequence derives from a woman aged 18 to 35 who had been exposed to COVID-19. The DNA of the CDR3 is TGTGCCAGCAGTTACAGCTTCACAGATACGCAGTATTTT. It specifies CASSYSFTDTQYF.